This record looks at one TCR beta chain sequence and its context. Its antigen remains unknown. This CDR3 region has 15 residues. The V gene's germline CDR1 is LNHNV and CDR2 YYDKDF (reference sequence). V lost 3 bases and J 1 base, leaving 10 bases between the germline ends. TCRdb reprocessed the 5' RACE reads with MiXCR, giving one entry per CDR3 protein. The sample shows a few hundred thousand distinct CDR3 sequences, less than 25% of them seen only once. This specimen belongs to a study of T-cell memory formation after mild COVID-19. Study in general: Largely, the TCR clusters proved donor specific. General study points: Pre-infection memory held some responding clones, suggesting pre-existing cross-reactive T cells responded.

The receptor was derived from an adult woman who had mild COVID-19 (a few samples of this study predate the infection). Cell type and time point are not known. The chain employs TRBV15 and TRBJ1-5; perhaps TRBD1 as D (5 bases). Sequencing was carried out using PBMCs or a T cell subset sorted from them (not recorded which). The CDR3 here is CATSSERGSNQPQHF. The CDR3 region has the DNA TGTGCCACCAGCAGCGAGAGGGGAAGCAATCAGCCCCAGCATTTT.